The rows below give T cell receptor beta chains drawn from one sample of a study of T-cell memory formation after mild COVID-19. TCRdb redid the calling of the 5' RACE reads with MiXCR, one entry per CDR3 protein. The data hold some 290,000 distinct CDR3 sequences, with about 17% observed a single time. The sequenced material came from PBMCs or a T cell subset sorted from them (not recorded which). The receptors derive from a man aged 18 to 29 who had mild COVID-19 (a few samples of this study predate the infection). Cell type and time point are not known. Each CDR3 is given with its conserved first and last residue. The order of the fields is J gene, V gene, clone size, D gene, CDR3 DNA, CDR3 protein. D genes are given only for firm matches. Some rows have no size entry. The others give once, few or many, or a class for an expanded clone.

>TRBJ2-1|TRBV6-5|-|-
TGTGCCAGCAGTCCCCAGGGGTCCGGGACATCTGAGCAGTTCTTC
CASSPQGSGTSEQFF
>TRBJ1-5|TRBV10-3|few|TRBD1
TGTGCCATCAGTAGACAGGGTTCCGGGCCCCAGCATTTT
CAISRQGSGPQHF
>TRBJ2-3|TRBV19|few|TRBD2
TGTGCCAGTAGTATGCAGCGGGGTACAGATACGCAGTATTTT
CASSMQRGTDTQYF
>TRBJ2-6|TRBV18|few|TRBD2
TGTGCCAGCGAACCTAGCGGGGCCTCTGGGGCCAACGTCCTGACTTTC
CASEPSGASGANVLTF
>TRBJ2-3|TRBV5-1|-|-
TGCGCCAGCAGAGATATTGGGGGTCCAGGTACGCAGTATTTT
CASRDIGGPGTQYF
>TRBJ2-3|TRBV20-1|many|-
TGCAGTGCTAGAGGACTTGCGAGCACAGATACGCAGTATTTT
CSARGLASTDTQYF
>TRBJ2-2|TRBV4-3|many|-
TGCGCCAGCAGCCCGGGACAGAACACCGGGGAGCTGTTTTTT
CASSPGQNTGELFF
>TRBJ2-3|TRBV4-3|many|-
TGCGCCAGCAGCCAAGATACCGGGGGCCCTCGCACAGATACGCAGTATTTT
CASSQDTGGPRTDTQYF
>TRBJ2-6|TRBV7-8|-|-
TGTGCCAGCAGCTTAGCAGGGTTGGACTTCTCTGGGGCCAACGTCCTGACTTTC
CASSLAGLDFSGANVLTF
>TRBJ2-2|TRBV7-9|-|-
TGTGCCAGCAGCACCCGGGACACCTCGGGAAGCACCGGGGAGCTGTTTTTT
CASSTRDTSGSTGELFF
>TRBJ1-2|TRBV3-1|few|-
TGTGCCAGCAGCCAAGTAGGAGGATCCCACTCCCCCTATGGCTACACCTTC
CASSQVGGSHSPYGYTF
>TRBJ2-1|TRBV13|few|TRBD2
TGTGCCAGCAGCTTAGGGCTAGCGGGTGGAGAGCAGTTCTTC
CASSLGLAGGEQFF
>TRBJ2-3|TRBV4-1|few|-
TGCGCCAGCAGCCCCATCCAGGGCCCCGAAGATACGCAGTATTTT
CASSPIQGPEDTQYF
>TRBJ1-1|TRBV7-9|few|-
TGTGCCAGCAGCCGGGGGCGTGAGACTGAAGCTTTCTTT
CASSRGRETEAFF
>TRBJ1-5|TRBV20-1|-|-
TGCAGTGCTAGACATAGGGGGATGATAGGCAATCAGCCCCAGCATTTT
CSARHRGMIGNQPQHF
>TRBJ2-5|TRBV18|few|-
TGTGCCAGCTCACCATCGTCCAGGACCCAAGAGACCCAGTACTTC
CASSPSSRTQETQYF
>TRBJ2-2|TRBV2|-|-
TGTGCCAGCACTGGACTCCCGAACACCGGGGAGCTGTTTTTT
CASTGLPNTGELFF
>TRBJ1-6|TRBV7-9|-|-
TGTGCCAGCAGTCCCCTCGCCGGGCCAGAGAATTCACCCCTCCACTTT
CASSPLAGPENSPLHF
>TRBJ2-1|TRBV4-2|many|TRBD1
TGTGCCAGCAGCCAAGGATCCCTCAGGGGGACCAATGAGCAGTTCTTC
CASSQGSLRGTNEQFF
>TRBJ1-1|TRBV28|many|-
TGTGCCACCTCGTGGGGGAACACTGAAGCTTTCTTT
CATSWGNTEAFF
>TRBJ2-3|TRBV4-3|-|-
TGCGCCAGCAGCCAAGCAGTGGCAGGGTTGGCAGATACGCAGTATTTT
CASSQAVAGLADTQYF
>TRBJ2-1|TRBV11-3|-|TRBD2
TGTGCCAGCAGCATCACTAGCGGGGGGGCCGGTGAGCAGTTCTTC
CASSITSGGAGEQFF
>TRBJ1-3|TRBV5-4|few|-
TGTGCCAGCAGCATATGGGGTACGGACACCATATATTTT
CASSIWGTDTIYF
>TRBJ2-7|TRBV6-5|few|-
TGTGCCAGCAGTTACTACGGGCTATACGAGCAGTACTTC
CASSYYGLYEQYF
>TRBJ1-1|TRBV12-3/TRBV12-4|-|-
TGTGCCAGCAGTTTAGGTACCGGGGGCGGGACCACTGAAGCTTTCTTT
CASSLGTGGGTTEAFF
>TRBJ1-1|TRBV7-3|-|-
TGTGCCAGCAGCTTAACGGGGCAGGGGAACACTGAAGCTTTCTTT
CASSLTGQGNTEAFF
>TRBJ2-1|TRBV3-1|-|-
TGTGCCAGCAGCCACGGCGGCCCCCGGGGGAATGAGCAGTTCTTC
CASSHGGPRGNEQFF
>TRBJ1-2|TRBV4-3|many|-
TGCGCCAGCAGCCAAGAGACAGGATATGGCTACACCTTC
CASSQETGYGYTF
>TRBJ2-3|TRBV7-3|few|TRBD2
TGTGCCAGCAGCCCGGGACTAGCGGGGCCCCAAGATACGCAGTATTTT
CASSPGLAGPQDTQYF
>TRBJ2-1|TRBV20-1|few|-
TGCAGTGCTCGAGGGAGCGGCGGGGAGTCCTACAATGAGCAGTTCTTC
CSARGSGGESYNEQFF
>TRBJ2-5|TRBV28|-|TRBD1
TGTGCCAGCAGTTCATCAAGACAGGGGGCGTGGGGGACCCAGTACTTC
CASSSSRQGAWGTQYF
>TRBJ2-5|TRBV20-1|many|-
TGCAGTGCTAGTCCCCTGATAGCGGCCCAAGAGACCCAGTACTTC
CSASPLIAAQETQYF
>TRBJ1-1|TRBV12-3/TRBV12-4|-|-
TGTGCCAGCAGTCCCCCCTGGGAGGGCGGGAACACTGAAGCTTTCTTT
CASSPPWEGGNTEAFF
>TRBJ2-7|TRBV2|-|TRBD2
TGTGCCAGCAGTGAAGCGTACAGCGGGGGGTACGAGCAGTACTTC
CASSEAYSGGYEQYF
>TRBJ2-7|TRBV10-3|few|TRBD2
TGTGCCATCAGGGAAGCGGGGGAGCTCTACGAGCAGTACTTC
CAIREAGELYEQYF
>TRBJ2-3|TRBV3-1|-|TRBD2
TGTGCCAGCAGCCACCGTTACGGACTAGCGGGGAAACTCACAGATACGCAGTATTTT
CASSHRYGLAGKLTDTQYF
>TRBJ2-1|TRBV4-3|-|TRBD2
TGCGCCAGCAGTAGCTTTTCAGCGGGGATATTCTTC
CASSSFSAGIFF
>TRBJ1-1|TRBV19|-|TRBD1
TGTGCCAGTAGTATAGCTTTTCAGGGGGCAAGCACTGAAGCTTTCTTT
CASSIAFQGASTEAFF
>TRBJ1-2|TRBV28|-|TRBD1
TGTGCCAGCGCGGGACAGGGGGTTGGTGGCTACACCTTC
CASAGQGVGGYTF
>TRBJ1-2|TRBV20-1|few|TRBD1
TGCAGTATAGCACAGGGGGCCAATGGCTACACCTTC
CSIAQGANGYTF
>TRBJ2-1|TRBV18|few|-
TGTGCCAGCTCACCACTTGGGGGGAACAATGAGCAGTTCTTC
CASSPLGGNNEQFF
>TRBJ2-5|TRBV9|many|-
TGTGCCAGCAGCGTAGAGGGGACGGCCCTCGGGGAGACCCAGTACTTC
CASSVEGTALGETQYF
>TRBJ2-7|TRBV12-3/TRBV12-4|many|-
TGTGCCAGCAGTAAGGGACTCCTAGACTACGAGCAGTACTTC
CASSKGLLDYEQYF
>TRBJ2-3|TRBV29-1|many|TRBD2
TGCAGCGTTGTCCCCCCGGGACTAGCGGATACGCAGTATTTT
CSVVPPGLADTQYF